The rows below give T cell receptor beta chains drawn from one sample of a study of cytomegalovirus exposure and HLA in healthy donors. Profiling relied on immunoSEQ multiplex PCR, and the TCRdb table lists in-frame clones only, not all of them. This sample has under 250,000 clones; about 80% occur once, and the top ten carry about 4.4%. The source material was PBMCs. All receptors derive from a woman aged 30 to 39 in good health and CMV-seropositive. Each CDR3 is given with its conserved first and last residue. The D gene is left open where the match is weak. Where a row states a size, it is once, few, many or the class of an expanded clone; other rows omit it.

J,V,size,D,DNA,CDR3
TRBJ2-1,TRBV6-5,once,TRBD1,TGTGCCAGCAGTCCCCGCAGGGGGAAGCAGTTCTTC,CASSPRRGKQFF
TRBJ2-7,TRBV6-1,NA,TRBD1,TGTGCCAGCAGTCAACCTCGACAGGGCCGGGGCGAGCAGTACTTC,CASSQPRQGRGEQYF
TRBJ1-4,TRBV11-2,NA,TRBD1,TGTGCCAGCAGCACCCGGTTCGGGGGACAGGAAAAACTGTTTTTT,CASSTRFGGQEKLFF
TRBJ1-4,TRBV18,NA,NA,TGTGCCAGCTCACCACGAAGCCCATCCCCCACAACTAATGAAAAACTGTTTTTT,CASSPRSPSPTTNEKLFF
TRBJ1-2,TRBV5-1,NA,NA,TGCGCCAGCAGCTTGGGAGGGGGAGCGAATGGCTACACCTTC,CASSLGGGANGYTF
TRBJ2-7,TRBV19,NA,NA,TGTGCCAGTAGTATAACGGTAGAGAACTACGAGCAGTACTTC,CASSITVENYEQYF
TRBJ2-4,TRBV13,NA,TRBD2,TGTGCCAGCAGCTTGGGTGCAGCGGGGAAGGCCAAAAACATTCAGTACTTC,CASSLGAAGKAKNIQYF
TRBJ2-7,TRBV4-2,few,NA,TGTGCCAGCAGCGGCGACAGTTCCCCCTACGAGCAGTACTTC,CASSGDSSPYEQYF
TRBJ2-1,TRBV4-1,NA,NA,TGCGCCAGCAGCTCACAAACCGCGGGTGAGCAGTTCTTC,CASSSQTAGEQFF
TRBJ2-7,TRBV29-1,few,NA,TGCAGCGTTGAAAGCCCACAGGGAGCACCACGCGAGCAGTACTTC,CSVESPQGAPREQYF
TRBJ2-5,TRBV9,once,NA,TGTGCCAGCAGCGTAGCTTCGACGGGTATGCGGGAGACCCAGTACTTC,CASSVASTGMRETQYF
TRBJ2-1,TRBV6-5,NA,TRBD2,TGTGCCAGCAGTTACGGGACTAGCGGTTACAATGAGCAGTTCTTC,CASSYGTSGYNEQFF
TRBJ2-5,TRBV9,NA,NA,TGTGCCAGCAGCGTAGAGGGGGGGTCCGGGGCCCAGTACTTC,CASSVEGGSGAQYF
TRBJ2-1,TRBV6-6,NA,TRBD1,TGTGCCAGCAGTTACTCCGGGACAGGGGTCAACAATGAGCAGTTCTTC,CASSYSGTGVNNEQFF
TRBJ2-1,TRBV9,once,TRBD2,TGTGCCAGCAGCGCCCCAACAGGGACTAGCGGTAACAATGAGCAGTTCTTC,CASSAPTGTSGNNEQFF
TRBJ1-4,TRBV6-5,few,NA,TGTGCCAGCAGTTACCGGGCGGAGGGGGAAAAACTGTTTTTT,CASSYRAEGEKLFF
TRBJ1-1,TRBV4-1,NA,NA,TGCGCCAGCAGCCAAGACTGGAGCCCGAACACTGAAGCTTTCTTT,CASSQDWSPNTEAFF
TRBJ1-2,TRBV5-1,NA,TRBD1,TGCGCCAGCAGCTTGGCCAGTACCGACAGGGGCTATGGCTACACCTTC,CASSLASTDRGYGYTF
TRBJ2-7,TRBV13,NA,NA,TGTGCCAGCAGCTTAGGGGCTAGCGCCTACGAGCAGTACTTC,CASSLGASAYEQYF
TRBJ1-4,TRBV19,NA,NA,TGTGCCAGTAGTATAGGACGACAGGCGAATGAAAAACTGTTTTTT,CASSIGRQANEKLFF
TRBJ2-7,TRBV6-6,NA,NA,TGTGCCAGCACCCTGACACCAGGGGTTTACGAGCAGTACTTC,CASTLTPGVYEQYF
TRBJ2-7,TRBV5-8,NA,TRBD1,TGTGCCAGCAGCTGGCGGACAGGGGGCACCTACGAGCAGTACTTC,CASSWRTGGTYEQYF